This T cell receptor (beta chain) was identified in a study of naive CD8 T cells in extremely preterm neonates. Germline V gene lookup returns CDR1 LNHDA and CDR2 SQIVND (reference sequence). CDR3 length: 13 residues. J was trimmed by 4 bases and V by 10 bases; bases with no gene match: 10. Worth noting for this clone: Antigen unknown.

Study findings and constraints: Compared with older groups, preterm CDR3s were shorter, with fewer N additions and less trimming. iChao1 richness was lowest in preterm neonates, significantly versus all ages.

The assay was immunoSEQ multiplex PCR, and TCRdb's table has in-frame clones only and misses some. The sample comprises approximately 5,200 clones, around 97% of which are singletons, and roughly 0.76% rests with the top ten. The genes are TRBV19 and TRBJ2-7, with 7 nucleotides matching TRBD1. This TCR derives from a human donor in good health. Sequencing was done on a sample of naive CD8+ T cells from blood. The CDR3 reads CATGAGGGYEQYF. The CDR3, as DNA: TGTGCCACTGGGGCAGGGGGTGGGTACGAGCAGTACTTC.